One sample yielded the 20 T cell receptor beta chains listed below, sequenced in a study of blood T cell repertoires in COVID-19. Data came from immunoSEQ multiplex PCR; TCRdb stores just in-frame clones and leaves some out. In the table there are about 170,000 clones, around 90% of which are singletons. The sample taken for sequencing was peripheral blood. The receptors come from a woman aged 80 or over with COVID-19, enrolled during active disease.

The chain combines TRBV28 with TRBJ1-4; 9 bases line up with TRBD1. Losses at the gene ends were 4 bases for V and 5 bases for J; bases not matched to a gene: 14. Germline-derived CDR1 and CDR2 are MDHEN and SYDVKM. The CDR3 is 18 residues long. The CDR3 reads CASSSWTGVIGSNEKLFF. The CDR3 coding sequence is TGTGCCAGCAGTTCCTGGACAGGGGTCATAGGTTCCAATGAAAAACTGTTTTTT.

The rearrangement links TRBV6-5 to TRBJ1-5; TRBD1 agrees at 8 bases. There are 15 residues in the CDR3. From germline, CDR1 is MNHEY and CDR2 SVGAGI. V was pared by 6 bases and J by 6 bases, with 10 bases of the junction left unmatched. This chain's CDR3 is CASSPTGERGQPQHF. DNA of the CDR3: TGTGCCAGCAGCCCGACAGGGGAAAGGGGTCAGCCCCAGCATTTT.

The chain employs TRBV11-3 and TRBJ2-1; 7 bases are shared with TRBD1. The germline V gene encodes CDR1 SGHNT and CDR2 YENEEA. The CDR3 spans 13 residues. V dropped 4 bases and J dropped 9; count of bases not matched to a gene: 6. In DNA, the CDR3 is TGTGCCAGCAGCTCCTACAGGGGCGGTGAGCAGTTCTTC. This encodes CASSSYRGGEQFF.

CDR3: CASSGGEYEQYF. The CDR3 region has the DNA TGTGCCAGCAGTGGGGGAGAGTACGAGCAGTACTTC. This sequence joins TRBV2 and TRBJ2-7; possible D gene TRBD2, 5 bases. Trimming left V 4 bases short and J 4 bases short, with 8 bases between. CDR1 and CDR2 (germline): SNHLY, FYNNEI. This CDR3 region has 12 residues.

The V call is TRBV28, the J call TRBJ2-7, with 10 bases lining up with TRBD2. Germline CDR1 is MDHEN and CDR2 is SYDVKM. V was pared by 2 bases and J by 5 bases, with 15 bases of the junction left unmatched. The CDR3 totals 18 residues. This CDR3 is CASSLLQGFSGRRDEQYF. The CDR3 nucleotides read TGTGCCAGCAGTTTACTACAGGGTTTTAGCGGGAGGCGAGACGAGCAGTACTTC.

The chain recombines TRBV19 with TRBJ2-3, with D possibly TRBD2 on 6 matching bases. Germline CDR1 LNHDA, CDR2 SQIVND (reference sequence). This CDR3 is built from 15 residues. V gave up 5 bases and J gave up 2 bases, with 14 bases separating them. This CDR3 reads CASSGRGGPTDTQYF. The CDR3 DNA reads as TGTGCCAGTAGTGGTCGGGGAGGCCCCACAGATACGCAGTATTTT.

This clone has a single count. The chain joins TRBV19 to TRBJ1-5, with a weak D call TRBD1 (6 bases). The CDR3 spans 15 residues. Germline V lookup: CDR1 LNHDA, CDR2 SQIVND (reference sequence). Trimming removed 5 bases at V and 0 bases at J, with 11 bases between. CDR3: CASSPWTASNQPQHF. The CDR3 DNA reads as TGTGCCAGTAGTCCTTGGACAGCTAGCAATCAGCCCCAGCATTTT.

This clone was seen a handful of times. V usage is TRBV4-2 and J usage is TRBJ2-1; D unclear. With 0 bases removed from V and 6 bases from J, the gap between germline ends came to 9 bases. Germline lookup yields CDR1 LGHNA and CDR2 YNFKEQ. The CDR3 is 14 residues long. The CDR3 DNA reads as TGTGCCAGCAGCCAAGACGCTAGTGTCAATGAGCAGTTCTTC. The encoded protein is CASSQDASVNEQFF.

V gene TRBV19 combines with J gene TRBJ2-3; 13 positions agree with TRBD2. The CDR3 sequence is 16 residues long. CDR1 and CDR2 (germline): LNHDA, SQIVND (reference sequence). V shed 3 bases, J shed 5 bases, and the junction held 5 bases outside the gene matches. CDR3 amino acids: CASSIGLAGVGDTQYF. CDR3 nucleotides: TGTGCCAGTAGTATTGGACTAGCGGGAGTTGGAGATACGCAGTATTTT.

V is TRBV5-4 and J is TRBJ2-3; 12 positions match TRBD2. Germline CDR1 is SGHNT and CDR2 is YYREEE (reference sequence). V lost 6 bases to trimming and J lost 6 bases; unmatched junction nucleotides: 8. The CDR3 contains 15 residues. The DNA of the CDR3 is TGTGCCAGCACAAGGACTAGCGGGGAGGTGGATACGCAGTATTTT. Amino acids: CASTRTSGEVDTQYF.

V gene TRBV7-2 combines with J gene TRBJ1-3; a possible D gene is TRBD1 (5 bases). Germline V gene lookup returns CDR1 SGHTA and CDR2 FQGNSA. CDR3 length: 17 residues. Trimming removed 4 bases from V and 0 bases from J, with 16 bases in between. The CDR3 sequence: CASSWDGTLGSGNTIYF. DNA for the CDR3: TGTGCCAGCAGCTGGGATGGGACTTTAGGCTCTGGAAACACCATATATTTT.

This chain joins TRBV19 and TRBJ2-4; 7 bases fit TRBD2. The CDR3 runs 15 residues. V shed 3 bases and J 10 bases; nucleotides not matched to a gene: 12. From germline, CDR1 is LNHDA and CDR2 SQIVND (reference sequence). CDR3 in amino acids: CASSMLGLSKRIQYF. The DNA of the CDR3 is TGTGCCAGTAGTATGTTGGGACTATCCAAAAGGATTCAGTACTTC.

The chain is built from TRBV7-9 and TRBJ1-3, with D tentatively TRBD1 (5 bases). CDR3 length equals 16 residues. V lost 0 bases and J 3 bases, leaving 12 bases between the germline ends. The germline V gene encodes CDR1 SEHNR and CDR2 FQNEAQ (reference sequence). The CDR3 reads CASSLASGVRGNTIYF. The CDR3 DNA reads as TGTGCCAGCAGCTTAGCGTCGGGGGTCCGTGGAAACACCATATATTTT.

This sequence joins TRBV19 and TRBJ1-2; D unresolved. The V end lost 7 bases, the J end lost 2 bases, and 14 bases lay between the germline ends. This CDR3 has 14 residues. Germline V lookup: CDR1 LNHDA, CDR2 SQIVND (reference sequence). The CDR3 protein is CASNGRNANYGYTF. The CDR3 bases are TGTGCCAGTAACGGGAGGAACGCGAACTATGGCTACACCTTC.

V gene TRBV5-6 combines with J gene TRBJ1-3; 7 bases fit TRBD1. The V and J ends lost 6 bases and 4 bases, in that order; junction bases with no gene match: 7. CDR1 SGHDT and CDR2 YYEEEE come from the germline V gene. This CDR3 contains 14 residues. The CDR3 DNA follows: TGTGCCAGCAACCCCGGGACAGTCGGAAACACCATATATTTT. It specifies CASNPGTVGNTIYF.

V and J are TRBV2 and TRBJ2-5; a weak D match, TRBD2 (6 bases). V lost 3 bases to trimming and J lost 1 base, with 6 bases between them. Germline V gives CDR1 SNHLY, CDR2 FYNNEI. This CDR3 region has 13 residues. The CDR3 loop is CASSEGLQETQYF. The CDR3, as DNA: TGTGCCAGCAGTGAGGGACTCCAAGAGACCCAGTACTTC. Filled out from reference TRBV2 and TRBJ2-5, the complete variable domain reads EPEVTQTPSHQVTQMGQEVILRCVPISNHLYFYWYRQILGQKVEFLVSFYNNEISEKSEIFDDQFSVERPDGSNFTLKIRSTKLEDSAMYFCASSEGLQETQYFGPGTRLLVL.

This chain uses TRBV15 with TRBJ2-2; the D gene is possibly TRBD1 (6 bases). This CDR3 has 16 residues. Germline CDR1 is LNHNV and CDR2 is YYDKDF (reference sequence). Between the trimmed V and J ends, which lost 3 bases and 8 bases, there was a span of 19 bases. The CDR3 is CATSRDRDTVSGELFF. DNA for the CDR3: TGTGCCACCAGCAGGGACCGGGACACCGTGTCAGGGGAGCTGTTTTTT. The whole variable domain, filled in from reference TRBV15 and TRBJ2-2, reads DAMVIQNPRYQVTQFGKPVTLSCSQTLNHNVMYWYQQKSSQAPKLLFHYYDKDFNNEADTPDNFQSRRPNTSFCFLDIRSPGLGDTAMYLCATSRDRDTVSGELFFGEGSRLTVL.

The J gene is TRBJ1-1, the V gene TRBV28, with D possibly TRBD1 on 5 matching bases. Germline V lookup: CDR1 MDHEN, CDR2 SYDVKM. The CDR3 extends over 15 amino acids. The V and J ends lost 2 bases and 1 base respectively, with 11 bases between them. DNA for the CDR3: TGTGCCAGCAGTTTACTAGTAGGGGCGAACACTGAAGCTTTCTTT. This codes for CASSLLVGANTEAFF.

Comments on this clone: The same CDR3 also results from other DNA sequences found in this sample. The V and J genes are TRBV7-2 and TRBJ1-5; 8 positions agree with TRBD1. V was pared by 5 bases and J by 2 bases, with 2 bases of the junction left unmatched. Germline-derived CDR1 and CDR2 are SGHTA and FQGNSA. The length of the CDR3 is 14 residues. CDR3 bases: TGTGCCAGCAGCCCGACAGGGGGCAATCAGCCCCAGCATTTT. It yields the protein CASSPTGGNQPQHF. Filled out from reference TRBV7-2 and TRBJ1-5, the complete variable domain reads GAGVSQSPSNKVTEKGKDVELRCDPISGHTALYWYRQSLGQGLEFLIYFQGNSAPDKSGLPSDRFSAERTGGSVSTLTIQRTQQEDSAVYLCASSPTGGNQPQHFGDGTRLSIL.

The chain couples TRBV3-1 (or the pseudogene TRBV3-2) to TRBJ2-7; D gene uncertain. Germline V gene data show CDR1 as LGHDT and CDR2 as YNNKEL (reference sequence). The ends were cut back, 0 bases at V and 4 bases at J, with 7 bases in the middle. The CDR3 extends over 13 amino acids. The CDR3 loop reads CASSQDARYEQYF. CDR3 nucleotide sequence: TGTGCCAGCAGCCAAGATGCCCGGTACGAGCAGTACTTC.